These T cell receptor beta chains were read from a single sample in a study of graft-versus-host responses after intestinal transplantation. The protocol was immunoSEQ multiplex PCR, while the TCRdb copy is restricted to in-frame clones and leaves out a portion. The sample lists roughly 80,000 clones; roughly 90% were seen once. The specimen was PBMCs, collected 98 days after intestinal transplantation. These receptors were obtained from a human patient who received an intestinal transplant, so some T cells may come from the graft donor. The CDR3 runs from the conserved cysteine through the conserved F or W. D genes are given only for firm matches. Size is stated for part of the rows, as once, few or many counts, or as a class when the clone is expanded.

cdr3_nt: TGTGCCAGCAGCTTAACGATAGGACTAGCGGGCACAGATACGCAGTATTTT
cdr3_aa: CASSLTIGLAGTDTQYF
v_call: TRBV7-3
clone_size: -
j_call: TRBJ2-3
d_call: TRBD2

cdr3_nt: TGTGCCAGTAGTATAGGCAGGGAGAACTATATGGACACTGAAGCTTTCTTT
cdr3_aa: CASSIGRENYMDTEAFF
v_call: TRBV19
clone_size: -
j_call: TRBJ1-1
d_call: -

cdr3_nt: TGTGCCAGCAGCGTGGCGGGGACAGGGGGGAGAGAGACCCAGTACTTC
cdr3_aa: CASSVAGTGGRETQYF
v_call: TRBV9
clone_size: -
j_call: TRBJ2-5
d_call: TRBD1

cdr3_nt: TGTGCCAGCAGTTTGGTCGCTTTCTTT
cdr3_aa: CASSLVAFF
v_call: TRBV28
clone_size: -
j_call: TRBJ1-1
d_call: -

cdr3_nt: TGCAGCGGGCTGGACAGACGGGGCGGGGAGCTGTTTTTT
cdr3_aa: CSGLDRRGGELFF
v_call: TRBV29-1
clone_size: -
j_call: TRBJ2-2
d_call: -

cdr3_nt: TGTGCCATCATGAACCCAAACGGGGGAACCTACGAGCAGTACTTC
cdr3_aa: CAIMNPNGGTYEQYF
v_call: TRBV10-3
clone_size: -
j_call: TRBJ2-7
d_call: -

cdr3_nt: TGCAGCGCGGGACAGCCTTCCTACGAGCAGTACTTC
cdr3_aa: CSAGQPSYEQYF
v_call: TRBV29-1
clone_size: -
j_call: TRBJ2-7
d_call: TRBD1

cdr3_nt: TGTGCCAGCAGTCAGCGGGAGAGCACAGATACGCAGTATTTT
cdr3_aa: CASSQRESTDTQYF
v_call: TRBV27
clone_size: -
j_call: TRBJ2-3
d_call: TRBD2

cdr3_nt: TGTGCCAGCAGCCCGGAGCGGGGGGAGACCCAGTACTTC
cdr3_aa: CASSPERGETQYF
v_call: TRBV7-9
clone_size: -
j_call: TRBJ2-5
d_call: TRBD2

cdr3_nt: TGTACCAGCAGCTTAACCCTTGGCGGACAAGAGACCCAGTACTTC
cdr3_aa: CTSSLTLGGQETQYF
v_call: TRBV7-9
clone_size: -
j_call: TRBJ2-5
d_call: -

cdr3_nt: TGCGCCAGCAGCTTGAAACTAGCGGGAGGGTCCTACAATGAGCAGTTCTTC
cdr3_aa: CASSLKLAGGSYNEQFF
v_call: TRBV5-1
clone_size: -
j_call: TRBJ2-1
d_call: TRBD2

cdr3_nt: TGTGCCAGCAGCGGGACAGGGAGCGGGGAGCTGTTTTTT
cdr3_aa: CASSGTGSGELFF
v_call: TRBV9
clone_size: few
j_call: TRBJ2-2
d_call: TRBD1

cdr3_nt: TGTGCCAGCAGTGAAAGGGGTTGGCAATATTCTAGCACAGATACGCAGTATTTT
cdr3_aa: CASSERGWQYSSTDTQYF
v_call: TRBV6-1
clone_size: -
j_call: TRBJ2-3
d_call: -

cdr3_nt: TGTGCCAGCAGTTACTCGACTGGACAGCCCCAGCATTTT
cdr3_aa: CASSYSTGQPQHF
v_call: TRBV6-5
clone_size: -
j_call: TRBJ1-5
d_call: -

cdr3_nt: TGCGCCAGCAGAACCGGGACAACCCCGGGGGATACGCAGTATTTT
cdr3_aa: CASRTGTTPGDTQYF
v_call: TRBV5-1
clone_size: -
j_call: TRBJ2-3
d_call: -

cdr3_nt: TGCGCCAGCAGCTTGGGGCAAGTCGTAGAGACCCAGTACTTC
cdr3_aa: CASSLGQVVETQYF
v_call: TRBV5-1
clone_size: -
j_call: TRBJ2-5
d_call: -

cdr3_nt: TGTGCCAGCAGTGCAAGCGGGGGAGCGCACAATGAGCAGTTCTTC
cdr3_aa: CASSASGGAHNEQFF
v_call: TRBV6-5
clone_size: -
j_call: TRBJ2-1
d_call: TRBD2

cdr3_nt: TGCGCCAGCAGTGAGACGGGGGAAAACGAGCAGTACTTC
cdr3_aa: CASSETGENEQYF
v_call: TRBV10-1
clone_size: once
j_call: TRBJ2-7
d_call: -

cdr3_nt: TGTGCCAGCAGTGAAGCGCAAGTGAACACTGAAGCTTTCTTT
cdr3_aa: CASSEAQVNTEAFF
v_call: TRBV6-1
clone_size: -
j_call: TRBJ1-1
d_call: -

cdr3_nt: TGCGCCAGCAGCCACTCTAGCGGGGGGGATCAAGAGACCCAGTACTTC
cdr3_aa: CASSHSSGGDQETQYF
v_call: TRBV4-1
clone_size: -
j_call: TRBJ2-5
d_call: TRBD2

cdr3_nt: TGTGCCAGCAGTTTAGCGGACAAACGAGGAGGCTACACCTTC
cdr3_aa: CASSLADKRGGYTF
v_call: TRBV28
clone_size: -
j_call: TRBJ1-2
d_call: -

cdr3_nt: TGTGCCAGCAGCGAGACAGGGGGCACTGAAGCTTTCTTT
cdr3_aa: CASSETGGTEAFF
v_call: TRBV13
clone_size: -
j_call: TRBJ1-1
d_call: TRBD1

cdr3_nt: TGTGCCAGCAGTTACCCGAAGGGGGAAGCTTTCTTT
cdr3_aa: CASSYPKGEAFF
v_call: TRBV6-5
clone_size: -
j_call: TRBJ1-1
d_call: -

cdr3_nt: TGTGCCAGCAGCCCCCGTGGGGTAGGCGAAAAACTGTTTTTT
cdr3_aa: CASSPRGVGEKLFF
v_call: TRBV9
clone_size: -
j_call: TRBJ1-4
d_call: -

cdr3_nt: TGTGCCAGCCGAGTGGGACGTCAATATGGCTACACCTTC
cdr3_aa: CASRVGRQYGYTF
v_call: TRBV6-5
clone_size: -
j_call: TRBJ1-2
d_call: -

cdr3_nt: TGTGCCAGCAGCAAATATTTGCGGGACATACCCTATGGCTACACCTTC
cdr3_aa: CASSKYLRDIPYGYTF
v_call: TRBV21-1
clone_size: -
j_call: TRBJ1-2
d_call: -

cdr3_nt: TGTGCCAGCAGCAAAAACCCCTCCCACAAGGACGAGCAGTACTTC
cdr3_aa: CASSKNPSHKDEQYF
v_call: TRBV21-1
clone_size: -
j_call: TRBJ2-7
d_call: -

cdr3_nt: TGTGCCAGCAGTTACGACAGGGCTGGGGCCAACGTCCTGACTTTC
cdr3_aa: CASSYDRAGANVLTF
v_call: TRBV6-5
clone_size: -
j_call: TRBJ2-6
d_call: TRBD1

cdr3_nt: TGTGCCAGTAGTGAGGTGACAGGGGGAGCTTTCTTT
cdr3_aa: CASSEVTGGAFF
v_call: TRBV19
clone_size: -
j_call: TRBJ1-1
d_call: TRBD1

cdr3_nt: TGTGCCAGCAGTGTGTGGGGCAATGAGCAGTTCTTC
cdr3_aa: CASSVWGNEQFF
v_call: TRBV2
clone_size: -
j_call: TRBJ2-1
d_call: -

cdr3_nt: TGTGCCAGCAGCACAGGGCAAGCTTTCTTT
cdr3_aa: CASSTGQAFF
v_call: TRBV7-9
clone_size: -
j_call: TRBJ1-1
d_call: -

cdr3_nt: TGTGCCAGCAGCGTAGGGGCGGCGGGCACCTACAATGAGCAGTTCTTC
cdr3_aa: CASSVGAAGTYNEQFF
v_call: TRBV9
clone_size: -
j_call: TRBJ2-1
d_call: -

cdr3_nt: TGTGCCAGTAGAGGACAGTTTAGCAATCAGCCCCAGCATTTT
cdr3_aa: CASRGQFSNQPQHF
v_call: TRBV19
clone_size: -
j_call: TRBJ1-5
d_call: -

cdr3_nt: TGTGCCAGCAGTGATCGGTCGGGACGGAGCTACAATGAGCAGTTCTTC
cdr3_aa: CASSDRSGRSYNEQFF
v_call: TRBV2
clone_size: -
j_call: TRBJ2-1
d_call: -

cdr3_nt: TGTGCCAGCAGTGATACAGGGGACAGTTTCTACGAGCAGTACTTC
cdr3_aa: CASSDTGDSFYEQYF
v_call: TRBV6-1
clone_size: few
j_call: TRBJ2-7
d_call: TRBD1

cdr3_nt: TGTGCCAGCAGTGAAGGTATAGGGGGCGGCACCGGGGAGCTGTTTTTT
cdr3_aa: CASSEGIGGGTGELFF
v_call: TRBV2
clone_size: -
j_call: TRBJ2-2
d_call: TRBD1

cdr3_nt: TGTGCCAGTACCCTGACAGGCTCCTCCAATGAGCAGTTCTTC
cdr3_aa: CASTLTGSSNEQFF
v_call: TRBV19
clone_size: -
j_call: TRBJ2-1
d_call: -

cdr3_nt: TGTGCCAGCAGTTCCTTTGACATCTACAATGAGCAGTTCTTC
cdr3_aa: CASSSFDIYNEQFF
v_call: TRBV27
clone_size: -
j_call: TRBJ2-1
d_call: -

cdr3_nt: TGTGCCAGCAGTTTTGGCAGCCCTACCTACGAGCAGTACTTC
cdr3_aa: CASSFGSPTYEQYF
v_call: TRBV27
clone_size: -
j_call: TRBJ2-7
d_call: -

cdr3_nt: TGTGCCAGCTCACCAGTAGGGGGACTTACTGAAGCTTTCTTT
cdr3_aa: CASSPVGGLTEAFF
v_call: TRBV18
clone_size: -
j_call: TRBJ1-1
d_call: -

cdr3_nt: TGTGCCAGCAGTACGGCGACTGAAGCTTTCTTT
cdr3_aa: CASSTATEAFF
v_call: TRBV25-1
clone_size: -
j_call: TRBJ1-1
d_call: -

cdr3_nt: TGTGCCAGCAGCCATAGCGGGGGATCCTACAATGAGCAGTTCTTC
cdr3_aa: CASSHSGGSYNEQFF
v_call: TRBV14
clone_size: -
j_call: TRBJ2-1
d_call: TRBD2

cdr3_nt: TGTGCCTGGAGTATGGTTGTCGCAGGGGCCTACGAGCAGTACTTC
cdr3_aa: CAWSMVVAGAYEQYF
v_call: TRBV30
clone_size: -
j_call: TRBJ2-7
d_call: -

cdr3_nt: TGTGCCAGCAGCTTCGCTAGGTGGGGTGAGACCCAGTACTTC
cdr3_aa: CASSFARWGETQYF
v_call: TRBV7-6
clone_size: -
j_call: TRBJ2-5
d_call: -

cdr3_nt: TGTGCCAGCAGCTTAGGCTGTCGGGGCAATGAAAAACTGTTTTTT
cdr3_aa: CASSLGCRGNEKLFF
v_call: TRBV11-3
clone_size: -
j_call: TRBJ1-4
d_call: -

cdr3_nt: TGTGCCAGCAGCCAGGGGGGGACCGGGGAGCTGTTTTTT
cdr3_aa: CASSQGGTGELFF
v_call: TRBV9
clone_size: -
j_call: TRBJ2-2
d_call: -

cdr3_nt: TGCGCCAGCAGCTACGGACTAGTGGGGTGGGAGACCCAGTACTTC
cdr3_aa: CASSYGLVGWETQYF
v_call: TRBV5-1
clone_size: -
j_call: TRBJ2-5
d_call: TRBD2

cdr3_nt: TGTGCCAGCAGTTCTACTTCCGGGGAGCTGTTTTTT
cdr3_aa: CASSSTSGELFF
v_call: TRBV11-1
clone_size: -
j_call: TRBJ2-2
d_call: -

cdr3_nt: TGTGCCAGCAGTAGGACAGGCTCTGGCACAGATACGCAGTATTTT
cdr3_aa: CASSRTGSGTDTQYF
v_call: TRBV6-5
clone_size: -
j_call: TRBJ2-3
d_call: TRBD1

cdr3_nt: TGTGCCCTGGGACAGGGGAACACCGGGGAGCTGTTTTTT
cdr3_aa: CALGQGNTGELFF
v_call: TRBV6-5
clone_size: -
j_call: TRBJ2-2
d_call: TRBD1

cdr3_nt: TGTGCCAGCAGCTTAGCGGGGAGCACAGATACGCAGTATTTT
cdr3_aa: CASSLAGSTDTQYF
v_call: TRBV7-3
clone_size: -
j_call: TRBJ2-3
d_call: -

cdr3_nt: TGTGCCACCAGCACGGAAGGTCGCGAGCAGTACTTC
cdr3_aa: CATSTEGREQYF
v_call: TRBV15
clone_size: -
j_call: TRBJ2-7
d_call: -

cdr3_nt: TGTGCCAGCAGTTACTATAACGAGCAGTACTTC
cdr3_aa: CASSYYNEQYF
v_call: TRBV6-5
clone_size: once
j_call: TRBJ2-7
d_call: -

cdr3_nt: TGTGCCAGCAGCTTAGTAGGGATAACAGTTAACAACCCTCACTATGGCTACACCTTC
cdr3_aa: CASSLVGITVNNPHYGYTF
v_call: TRBV11-2
clone_size: -
j_call: TRBJ1-2
d_call: -

cdr3_nt: TGTGCCAGCAGCTTAAACAGGCTCTCTGGAAACACCATATATTTT
cdr3_aa: CASSLNRLSGNTIYF
v_call: TRBV7-9
clone_size: -
j_call: TRBJ1-3
d_call: -